This TCR beta chain appears in the sequencing data of a study of cytomegalovirus exposure and HLA in healthy donors (dated by TCRdb to about 2017). Regarding the study in general: In an earlier analysis of some 610 of the donors, around 300 Gb of sequence data and just under 120 million unique TCR beta sequences from roughly 180 million T cells were reported. Roughly 320 gigabases of sequencing data and 70 million to 100 million unique TCR sequences made up an early release that covered around 640 HLA-typed donors. Among the roughly 400 genotyped donors, around 81% belonged to the genetic ancestry cluster associated with self-reported Caucasian donors. The study aimed to test whether cataloging public T cell receptors could reveal signatures of past pathogen exposure. The T cell repertoires of 666 subjects were profiled by immunosequencing and related to cytomegalovirus serostatus. Besides the first cohort of 500 to 700 subjects, a separate validation cohort made up of 90 to 150 different subjects was used. High-throughput TCR immunosequencing, statistical association of individual TCRs with disease status, and machine learning were combined to predict cytomegalovirus infection status. A later analysis re-examined previously published TCR beta repertoires from about 700 donors and added high-resolution HLA genotyping to investigate patterns of TCR occurrence. In the later analysis, no new phenotypic data were used to find candidate immune exposures; instead, reliance was placed on TCR beta sequences and their occurrence across donors. An earlier analysis of approximately 580 of the donors used high-throughput TCR beta sequencing to judge whether each TCR beta V gene segment behaved as functional or pseudogenic. Donor age, sex, ethnicity and CMV serostatus were collected together with the repertoire data. A later genetic analysis used genome-wide SNP genotypes for about 55% of the 666 donors, treating that subset as a discovery cohort. All discovery cohort repertoires had been generated using a single sequencing platform. Both class I and class II loci were covered by HLA typing, at four-digit resolution. Typing coverage varied by locus: roughly 629-630 donors for A, B, C, DRB1 and DQB1; 522 for DQA1; about 600 for DPA1; roughly 470 for DPB1. Four or five DR-DQ haplotypes were handled as single units for association and clustering, since linkage in the cohort was strong. Among 350 to 400 genotyped donors of the cohort, an average of approximately 240,000 unique TCR beta nucleotide sequences were sequenced per donor, roughly a sixth of them non-productive.

For this clone: Its target antigen remains unknown. No base quality values were provided; no much bigger clone lies one nucleotide off.

Summary of the overall study and its limitations: The earlier analysis of about 600 of the donors excluded approximately 15 rarely observed V segments, including chromosome 9 orphons, because counts were too low. Across donors, most TCR sequences were observed very rarely, whereas some public TCRs were present in many individuals. When HLA alleles, especially DR and DQ, strongly co-occurred, attributing TCR associations to individual alleles was difficult. The presence/absence analyses assumed that sequencing depth was roughly uniform across donors, and that assumption may not be true. The classifier was reported to diagnose cytomegalovirus status with high specificity and sensitivity in both the original cohort and the validation cohort. In a later analysis, HLA-associated TCR beta chains showed more clonal expansion and lower generation probabilities than non-associated chains that were equally common. In a later analysis, most CMV-associated TCR beta chains were found to appear HLA-restricted, with HLA associations seemingly driven largely by CMV exposure. Linkage disequilibrium might explain the correlated functional status among segregating V segments, but an unknown experimental factor could not be excluded. A later analysis associated 15,000 or so TCR beta sequences with specific HLA alleles at a false discovery rate of 0.05. A cluster of highly shared sequence variants was judged likely to represent a technical artifact of the sequencing pipeline. HLA typing was unavailable for some donors at each locus, so association tests used only the typed subset. In an earlier analysis of approximately 590 of the donors, most TCR beta V segments were observed in productive rearrangements about 87% or about 30% of the time, broadly matching IMGT annotations. In a later analysis, the rate of TCR association differed among HLA loci, with DRB1 alleles having the most associated TCRs and HLA-C alleles having the fewest. According to the authors, the approach could potentially be generalized to other disease states and immunological phenotypes. Several of the top co-occurrence clusters appeared to be linked to parvovirus B19, influenza, CMV and Epstein-Barr virus, according to a later analysis. CMV serostatus was the only immune exposure information available for the cohort. A further reported finding was that TCR beta sequences accurately predicted the HLA-A and HLA-B alleles for most subjects in the first cohort. According to a later genetic analysis, donors in an Asian-associated ancestry cluster had fewer N-insertions in productive TCRs than the approximately 650-donor mean. This cohort had only TCR beta chains sequenced, and the lack of alpha or paired-chain data limited which features could be detected. In vitro tests confirmed that three of the cytomegalovirus-associated TCR beta chains recognize cytomegalovirus antigens. The study listed approximately 160 TCR beta chains as associated with cytomegalovirus. V-gene and J-gene trimming of TCR beta chains was associated with a missense DCLRE1C variant in a later genetic analysis, and the association was replicated in an independent cohort.

Libraries were prepared through the immunoSEQ multiplex PCR assay. For the multiplex PCR, a mixture combining 60 forward primers for TCR Vbeta segments and 13 reverse primers for TCR Jbeta segments was used. The CDR3 region of rearranged TCR beta genes was amplified from genomic DNA with a multiplex PCR assay. The amplified TCR beta libraries were sequenced on the Illumina HiSeq System as 87-base-pair reads. The authors' pipeline ran thus. Across the roughly 670 repertoires, a later analysis counted approximately 75 million unique TCR beta chains, around 11 million of which were shared by at least two donors. To remove PCR and sequencing errors, raw reads were error-corrected and collapsed into unique sequences using a nearest-neighbor algorithm that merged closely related sequences. CDR3 sequences were aligned to IMGT reference sequences to assign V, D and J gene segments. For a sequence to be retained, a match of at least six nucleotides to both a V gene segment and a J gene segment was required. A rearrangement counted as productive if the CDR3 had no stop codons and remained in frame with V and J, and every other rearrangement counted as non-productive. Following IMGT convention, CDR3 was defined as the stretch from the second conserved V-encoded cysteine up to the conserved J-encoded phenylalanine. In an earlier analysis of 500 to 650 of the donors, sequences lacking an unambiguous match to a single V gene segment were excluded. An earlier analysis of a few hundred of the donors called V segments functional above 56.7% productive rearrangements and segregating when the between-donor standard deviation exceeded 5%. A statistical classification framework was built for diagnosing cytomegalovirus status from the catalog of TCR beta chain sequences. V and J gene assignment, in a later analysis, came from comparing TCR nucleotide sequences with IMGT/GENE-DB human TR gene sequences. In a later analysis, CDR3 sequences and most-parsimonious VDJ recombination scenarios were assigned using the TCRdist pipeline. In a later analysis, each TCR beta chain was defined by its CDR3 amino acid sequence together with its V-gene family, and reads without a unique V-gene family were excluded. As a way to deal with suspected cross-contamination and a sequencing artifact, a later analysis dropped approximately 590 nucleotide sequences that were highly shared and had low generation probability. A later analysis calculated a clonal expansion index for each public chain from normalized within-repertoire ranks of inferred template counts. In a later analysis, generation probabilities were computed using a VDJ recombination model fitted to out-of-frame rearrangements, and the results were checked against IGoR. In a later analysis, TCR-TCR, TCR-HLA and TCR-CMV co-occurrence was scored with hypergeometric tests, and a repertoire-size bias correction was applied to TCR pairs. In a later analysis, false discovery rates were estimated by permuting HLA or CMV assignments 20 times. In a later analysis, co-occurring TCRs were grouped with DBSCAN, and TCRdist sequence similarity was added when clustering was performed within HLA-allele-positive subsets. Repertoires with fewer than 30,000 or more than 120,000 public chains, plus five repertoires with anomalous nucleotide sharing, were excluded from co-occurrence clustering. This immuneACCESS table, as held by TCRdb, lists in-frame sequences with V and J called but not all clones. Of the missing ones, under half trace to an unresolved V gene in checked studies; the others have no known cause. For V, J and clone size, that table is used; D and trimming come from the DNA. The sample data list around 190,000 clones, and around 84% of these were observed just once. Together, the top ten hold roughly 3.1% of the sample.

In total, 666 healthy bone marrow donors made up the cohort. At the time of sampling, every cohort member was nominally healthy, though immune exposures that went unrecorded were likely present. The donor tested CMV seropositive and was one of the 289 seropositive cohort members. A peripheral blood sample was provided by each donor, and peripheral blood mononuclear cells were used for TCR beta sequencing. The Qiagen DNeasy Blood Extraction Kit was used to extract genomic DNA from the blood cell samples. The sequencing sample was made of PBMCs. The sequence was obtained from a man aged 35 to 55 in good health and CMV-seropositive.

The nucleotide sequence reads TGTGCCAGCAGTTCACAGGGGCGCGGTGTTTATTATGGCTACACCTTC. Its product reads: CASSSQGRGVYYGYTF. The chain uses TRBV5-4 and TRBJ1-2; TRBD1 aligns with 7 central bases. The CDR3 spans 16 residues, from the cysteine through the phenylalanine. The retained sequence is limited to the CDR3, 48 bases, with the frame set at the first base. V and J are trimmed by 5 bases and 5 bases, and the gene matches miss 15 bases of the junction. CDR1 is given as SGHNT and CDR2 as YYREEE, both from the germline V gene (reference sequence).